This T cell receptor beta chain was sequenced during a study of cytomegalovirus exposure and HLA in healthy donors. Findings of the study overall: There were over 150 TCR beta chains listed as cytomegalovirus-associated. Productive status was seen about 87% or about 30% of the time for most TCR beta V segments in an earlier analysis. In a later analysis, at a false discovery rate of 0.05, roughly 16,000 TCR beta sequences matched HLA alleles. Association of a missense DCLRE1C variant with TCR beta V- and J-gene trimming was reported in a later analysis.

PCR primers comprised 60 Vbeta and 13 Jbeta primers. Measured with immunoSEQ multiplex PCR; TCRdb has only the in-frame clones, and not every one. The sample lists 200,000 to 250,000 clones, 65% to 80% occurring once. On this clone itself: What it binds is unknown.

CDR1 MNHEY and CDR2 SMNVEV come from the germline V gene (reference sequence). The CDR3 spans 15 residues. The V end lost 5 bases, the J end lost 7 bases, and 15 bases lay between the germline ends. The chain joins TRBV27 to TRBJ1-6, with D possibly TRBD1 on 6 matching bases. The source of this sequence is a girl aged 2 to 10 in good health and CMV-seronegative. The source material was PBMCs. The CDR3 DNA reads as TGTGCCAGCAGTCAAACCGGGACAAGAAATTCACCCCTCCACTTT. Protein product: CASSQTGTRNSPLHF.